This T cell receptor beta chain was retrieved from a study of beta chain features in type 1 diabetes. This clone was recorded many times. The CDR3 spans 14 residues. Germline V gene data show CDR1 as SQVTM and CDR2 as ANQGSEA. V was shortened by 3 bases and J by 2 bases, with 11 bases between the two germline ends. Every bit of the isolated RNA underwent reverse transcription, so sequencing read expressed TCRB transcripts. Repertoires were generated with immunoSEQ multiplex PCR, while TCRdb's copy carries only in-frame clones and drops some. The sample comprises 110,000 to 150,000 clones, around 8.7% of which are singletons, and about 0.66% rests with the top ten.

This TCR was recovered from a man aged 18 to 29 in good health. The sample was central memory CD4+ T cells from blood. This chain joins TRBV29-1 and TRBJ2-4, with D possibly TRBD1 on 6 matching bases. CDR3 coding DNA: TGCAGCGTTGAGGGGGCAGACACCAAAAACATTCAGTACTTC. This codes for CSVEGADTKNIQYF.